This T cell receptor beta chain originates from a study of cytomegalovirus exposure and HLA in healthy donors. PCR was performed using 60 Vbeta and 13 Jbeta primers. The data were produced by immunoSEQ multiplex PCR, yet TCRdb's version contains in-frame clones alone and is incomplete. The sample yields 130,000 to 150,000 clones, around 79% seen once. The donors were healthy bone marrow donors. The sequence derives from a man aged 40-50 years in good health and CMV-seropositive. The sequenced sample was PBMCs.

The chain's CDR3 is CASSPGQNYGYTF. As DNA, the CDR3 is TGCGCCAGCAGCCCGGGACAGAACTATGGCTACACCTTC. The chain uses TRBV5-1 and TRBJ1-2; 7 bases align to TRBD1. This CDR3 spans 13 amino acids. The V gene end was trimmed by 4 bases and the J gene end by 2 bases; junction bases not matched to a gene: 2. The germline CDR1 and CDR2 sequences are SGHRS and YFSETQ.